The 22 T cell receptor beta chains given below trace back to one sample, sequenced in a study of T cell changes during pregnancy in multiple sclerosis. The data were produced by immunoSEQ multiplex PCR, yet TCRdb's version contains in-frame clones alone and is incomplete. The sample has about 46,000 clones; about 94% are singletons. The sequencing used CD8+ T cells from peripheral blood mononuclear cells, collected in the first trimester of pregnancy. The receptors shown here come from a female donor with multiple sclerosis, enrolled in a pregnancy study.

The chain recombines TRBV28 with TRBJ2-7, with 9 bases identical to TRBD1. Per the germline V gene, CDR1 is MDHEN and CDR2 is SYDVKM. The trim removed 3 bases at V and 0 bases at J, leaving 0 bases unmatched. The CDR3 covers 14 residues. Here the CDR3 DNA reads TGTGCCAGCAGTTTGACAGGGGGCTCCTACGAGCAGTACTTC. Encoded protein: CASSLTGGSYEQYF.

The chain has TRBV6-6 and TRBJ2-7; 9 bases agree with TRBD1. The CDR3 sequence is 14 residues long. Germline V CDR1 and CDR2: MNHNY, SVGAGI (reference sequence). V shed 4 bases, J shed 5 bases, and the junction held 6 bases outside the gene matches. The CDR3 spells CASSSTDRGDEQYF. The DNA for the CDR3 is TGTGCCAGCAGTTCAACGGACAGGGGAGACGAGCAGTACTTC.

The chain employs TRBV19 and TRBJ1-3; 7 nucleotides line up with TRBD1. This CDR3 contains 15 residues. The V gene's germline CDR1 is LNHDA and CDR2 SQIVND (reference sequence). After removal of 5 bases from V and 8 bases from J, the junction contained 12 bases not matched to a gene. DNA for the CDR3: TGTGCCAGTAGTTCCCGGGACAGAATTTGGGACACCATATATTTT. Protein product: CASSSRDRIWDTIYF. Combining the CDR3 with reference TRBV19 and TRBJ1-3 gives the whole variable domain DGGITQSPKYLFRKEGQNVTLSCEQNLNHDAMYWYRQDPGQGLRLIYYSQIVNDFQKGDIAEGYSVSREKKESFPLTVTSAQKNPTAFYLCASSSRDRIWDTIYFGEGSWLTVV.

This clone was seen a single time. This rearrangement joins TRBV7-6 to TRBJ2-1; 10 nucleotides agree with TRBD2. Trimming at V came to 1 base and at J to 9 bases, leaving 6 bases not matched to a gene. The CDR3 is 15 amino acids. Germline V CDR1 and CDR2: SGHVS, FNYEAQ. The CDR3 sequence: CASSLGSSGSPEQFF. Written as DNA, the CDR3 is TGTGCCAGCAGCTTAGGGTCTAGCGGGAGCCCTGAGCAGTTCTTC.

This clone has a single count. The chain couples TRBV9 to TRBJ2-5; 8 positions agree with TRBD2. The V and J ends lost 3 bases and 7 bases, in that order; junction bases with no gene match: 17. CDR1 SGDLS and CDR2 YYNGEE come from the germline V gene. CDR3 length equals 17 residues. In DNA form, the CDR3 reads TGTGCCAGCAGCGCCGCCCGCAAGGCGGGGGGCTCCGCGACCCAGTACTTC. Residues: CASSAARKAGGSATQYF. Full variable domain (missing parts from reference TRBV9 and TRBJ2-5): DSGVTQTPKHLITATGQRVTLRCSPRSGDLSVYWYQQSLDQGLQFLIQYYNGEERAKGNILERFSAQQFPDLHSELNLSSLELGDSALYFCASSAARKAGGSATQYFGPGTRLLVL.

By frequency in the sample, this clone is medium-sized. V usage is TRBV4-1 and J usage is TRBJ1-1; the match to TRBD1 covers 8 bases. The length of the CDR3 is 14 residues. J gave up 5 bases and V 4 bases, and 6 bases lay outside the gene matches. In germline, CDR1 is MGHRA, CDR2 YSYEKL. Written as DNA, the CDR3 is TGCGCCAGCAGCCTAAACAGGGGGGAAACTGAAGCTTTCTTT. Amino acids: CASSLNRGETEAFF.

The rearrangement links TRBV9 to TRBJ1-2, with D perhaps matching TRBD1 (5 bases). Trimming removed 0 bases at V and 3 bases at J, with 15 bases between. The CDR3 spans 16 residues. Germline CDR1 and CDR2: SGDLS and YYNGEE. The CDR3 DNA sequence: TGTGCCAGCAGCGTAGAGAGTCAGGGATTAGACTATGGCTACACCTTC. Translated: CASSVESQGLDYGYTF.

The CDR3 coding sequence is TGTGCCAGCAGCGTCGGGACAGCGAAGTTCTCCTACAATGAGCAGTTCTTC. This sequence encodes CASSVGTAKFSYNEQFF. This chain uses TRBV11-2 with TRBJ2-1, with 7 bases that match TRBD1. The CDR3 extends over 17 amino acids. The V gene end was trimmed by 5 bases and the J gene end by 0 bases; junction bases not matched to a gene: 10. Germline V gives CDR1 SGHAT, CDR2 FQNNGV.

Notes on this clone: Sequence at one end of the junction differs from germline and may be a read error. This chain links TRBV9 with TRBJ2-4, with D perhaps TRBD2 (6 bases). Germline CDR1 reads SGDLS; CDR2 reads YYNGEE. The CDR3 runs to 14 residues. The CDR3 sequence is CASSDTNLGGSKRF. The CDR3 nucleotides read TGTGCCAGCAGCGACACAAATCTGGGGGGTAGCAAGAGGTTC.

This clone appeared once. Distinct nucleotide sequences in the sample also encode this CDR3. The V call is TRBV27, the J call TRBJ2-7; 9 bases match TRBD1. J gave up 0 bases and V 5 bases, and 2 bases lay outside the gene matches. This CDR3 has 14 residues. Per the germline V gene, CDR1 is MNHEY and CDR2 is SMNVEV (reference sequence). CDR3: CASSRQGVSYEQYF. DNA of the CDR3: TGTGCCAGCAGTCGACAGGGGGTCTCCTACGAGCAGTACTTC.

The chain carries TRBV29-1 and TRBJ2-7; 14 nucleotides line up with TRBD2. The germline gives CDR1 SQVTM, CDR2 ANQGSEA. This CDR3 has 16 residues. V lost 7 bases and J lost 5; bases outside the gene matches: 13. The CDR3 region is CSAITPTSGRADEQYF. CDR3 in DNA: TGCAGCGCCATTACCCCGACTAGCGGGAGGGCCGACGAGCAGTACTTC.

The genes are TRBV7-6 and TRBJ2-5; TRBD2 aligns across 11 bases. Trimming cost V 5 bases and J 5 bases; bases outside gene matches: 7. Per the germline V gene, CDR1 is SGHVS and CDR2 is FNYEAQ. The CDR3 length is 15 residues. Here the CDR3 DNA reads TGTGCCAGCAGCCCCGTAGCGGGGGGGCGGGAGACCCAGTACTTC. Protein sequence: CASSPVAGGRETQYF.

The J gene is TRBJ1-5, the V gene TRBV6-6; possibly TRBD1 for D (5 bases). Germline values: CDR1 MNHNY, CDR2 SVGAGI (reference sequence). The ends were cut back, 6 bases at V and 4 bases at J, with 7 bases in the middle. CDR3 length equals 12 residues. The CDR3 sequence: CASSTGNQPQHF. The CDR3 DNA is TGTGCCAGCAGCACAGGAAATCAGCCCCAGCATTTT.

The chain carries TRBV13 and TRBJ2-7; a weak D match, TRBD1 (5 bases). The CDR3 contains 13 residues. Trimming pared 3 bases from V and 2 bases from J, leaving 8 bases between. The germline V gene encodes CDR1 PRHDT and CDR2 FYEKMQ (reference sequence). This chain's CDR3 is CASSLGRAYEQYF. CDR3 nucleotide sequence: TGTGCCAGCAGCTTGGGCAGGGCCTACGAGCAGTACTTC.

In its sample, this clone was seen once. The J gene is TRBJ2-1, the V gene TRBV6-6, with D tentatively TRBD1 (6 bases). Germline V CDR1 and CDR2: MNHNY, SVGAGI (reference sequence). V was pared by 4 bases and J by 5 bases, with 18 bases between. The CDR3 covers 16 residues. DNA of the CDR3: TGTGCCAGCAGTTTACCTGATCGGCAGGGGAACAATGAGCAGTTCTTC. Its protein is CASSLPDRQGNNEQFF.

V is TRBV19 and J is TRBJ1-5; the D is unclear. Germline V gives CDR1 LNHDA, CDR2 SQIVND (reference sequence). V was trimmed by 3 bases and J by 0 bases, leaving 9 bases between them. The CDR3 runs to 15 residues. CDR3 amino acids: CASSMFTASNQPQHF. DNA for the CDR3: TGTGCCAGTAGTATGTTTACAGCTAGCAATCAGCCCCAGCATTTT.

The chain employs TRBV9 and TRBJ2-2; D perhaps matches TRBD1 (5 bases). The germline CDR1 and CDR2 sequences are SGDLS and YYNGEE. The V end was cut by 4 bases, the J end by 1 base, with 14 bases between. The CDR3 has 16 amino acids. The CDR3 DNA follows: TGTGCCAGCAGCACCACCGGCCAGGGGAACACCGGGGAGCTGTTTTTT. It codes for CASSTTGQGNTGELFF.

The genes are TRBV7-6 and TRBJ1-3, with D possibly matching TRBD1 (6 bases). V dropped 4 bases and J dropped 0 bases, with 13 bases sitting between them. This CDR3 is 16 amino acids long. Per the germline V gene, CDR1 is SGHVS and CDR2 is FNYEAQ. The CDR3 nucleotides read TGTGCCAGCAGCTCGCCACAGGGCCACTCTGGAAACACCATATATTTT. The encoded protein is CASSSPQGHSGNTIYF. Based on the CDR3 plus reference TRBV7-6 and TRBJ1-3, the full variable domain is GAGVSQSPRYKVTKRGQDVALRCDPISGHVSLYWYRQALGQGPEFLTYFNYEAQQDKSGLPNDRFSAERPEGSISTLTIQRTEQRDSAMYRCASSSPQGHSGNTIYFGEGSWLTVV.

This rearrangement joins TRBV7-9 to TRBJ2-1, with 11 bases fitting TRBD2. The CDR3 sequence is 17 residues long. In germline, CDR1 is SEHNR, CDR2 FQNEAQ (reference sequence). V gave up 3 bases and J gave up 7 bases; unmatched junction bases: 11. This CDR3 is CASSFPVRLAGWNEQFF. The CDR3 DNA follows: TGTGCCAGCAGCTTTCCCGTGAGACTAGCGGGATGGAATGAGCAGTTCTTC.

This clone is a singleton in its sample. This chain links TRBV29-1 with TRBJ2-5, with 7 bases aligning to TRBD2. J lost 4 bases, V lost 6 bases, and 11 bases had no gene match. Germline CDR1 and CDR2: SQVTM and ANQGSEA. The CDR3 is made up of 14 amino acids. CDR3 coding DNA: TGCAGCGTGGACCTCGGGGAGGGCCGAGAGACCCAGTACTTC. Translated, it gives CSVDLGEGRETQYF.

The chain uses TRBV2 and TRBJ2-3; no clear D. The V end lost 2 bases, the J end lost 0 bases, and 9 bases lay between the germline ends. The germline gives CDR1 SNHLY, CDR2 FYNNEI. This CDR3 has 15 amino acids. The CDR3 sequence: CASSEYRPSTDTQYF. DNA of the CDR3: TGTGCCAGCAGTGAATACAGACCTAGCACAGATACGCAGTATTTT.

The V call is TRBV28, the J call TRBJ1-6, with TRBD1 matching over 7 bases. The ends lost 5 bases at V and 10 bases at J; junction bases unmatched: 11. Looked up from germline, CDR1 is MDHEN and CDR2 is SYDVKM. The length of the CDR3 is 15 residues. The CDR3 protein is CASSPFAGRGSPLHF. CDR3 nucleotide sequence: TGTGCCAGCAGTCCTTTTGCGGGCAGGGGGTCACCCCTCCACTTT.